The 32 T cell receptor beta chains below come from one sample, sequenced in a study of identical twins. Using its own MiXCR run on the 5' RACE reads, TCRdb lists one record per CDR3 protein. The data hold about 890,000 distinct CDR3 sequences, with 9% to 15% observed a single time. This same sample was also part of a study on yellow fever vaccine responses in identical twins.

Sequenced input: PBMCs. All receptors derive from a woman under 30 in good health.

This chain links TRBV6-1 with TRBJ1-6; the match to TRBD1 covers 7 bases. This CDR3 is built from 15 residues. Germline CDR1 is MNHNS and CDR2 is SASEGT. V shed 5 bases and J 5 bases; nucleotides not matched to a gene: 6. For the CDR3, the DNA is TGTGCCAGCAGTCCACAGGGGTCCAATAATTCACCCCTCCACTTT. Protein: CASSPQGSNNSPLHF.

The V and J genes are TRBV27 and TRBJ2-4; 8 bases fit TRBD2. Germline V gene data show CDR1 as MNHEY and CDR2 as SMNVEV (reference sequence). V trimming: 3 bases; J trimming: 7 bases; junction bases outside the gene matches: 8. This CDR3 spans 15 amino acids. CDR3 residues: CASSLTGGPGNIQYF. Written as DNA, the CDR3 is TGTGCCAGCAGTTTGACGGGAGGGCCGGGGAACATTCAGTACTTC.

The table lists this clonotype with a few counts. The chain joins TRBV28 to TRBJ2-5; the match to TRBD1 covers 7 bases. The CDR3 is made up of 13 amino acids. In germline, CDR1 is MDHEN, CDR2 SYDVKM. V dropped 6 bases and J dropped 5; count of bases not matched to a gene: 6. The CDR3 reads CASRTTGRETQYF. CDR3 nucleotide sequence: TGTGCCAGCAGAACGACAGGGCGCGAGACCCAGTACTTC.

This clonotype was seen many times. The chain couples TRBV3-1 to TRBJ1-5, with D uncertain. Germline values: CDR1 LGHDT, CDR2 YNNKEL (reference sequence). This CDR3 has 15 amino acids. The V and J ends lost 0 bases and 3 bases respectively, with 9 bases between them. This CDR3 is CASSQDPSPNQPQHF. As DNA, the CDR3 is TGTGCCAGCAGCCAAGATCCTTCACCCAATCAGCCCCAGCATTTT. Based on the CDR3 plus reference TRBV3-1 and TRBJ1-5, the full variable domain is DTAVSQTPKYLVTQMGNDKSIKCEQNLGHDTMYWYKQDSKKFLKIMFSYNNKELIINETVPNRFSPKSPDKAHLNLHINSLELGDSAVYFCASSQDPSPNQPQHFGDGTRLSIL.

This clonotype was observed at least ten times. The genes are TRBV6-1 and TRBJ2-7, with TRBD2 identical over 9 bases. V was clipped by 6 bases and J by 2 bases; unmatched bases: 5. The CDR3 is 14 residues long. Germline V CDR1 and CDR2: MNHNS, SASEGT. The CDR3 DNA sequence: TGTGCCAGCAGCTCGGGACTAGCCCCCTACGAGCAGTACTTC. Translating gives CASSSGLAPYEQYF.

This clonotype turned up a few times. The V gene is TRBV7-9, the J gene TRBJ2-1; a possible D gene is TRBD1 (7 bases). CDR3 length equals 17 residues. The V gene's germline CDR1 is SEHNR and CDR2 FQNEAQ (reference sequence). Trimming pared 5 bases from V and 0 bases from J, leaving 17 bases between. The CDR3 loop is CASSPLPGGFSYNEQFF. Here the CDR3 DNA reads TGTGCCAGCAGCCCCTTGCCAGGGGGGTTCTCCTACAATGAGCAGTTCTTC.

In this sample, this clonotype turned up many times. At one boundary the junction diverges from the germline segment, which might be a read error. This rearrangement joins TRBV12-3 or TRBV12-4 to TRBJ2-7; 11 nucleotides agree with TRBD2. This CDR3 has 14 amino acids. The DNA of the CDR3 is TGTGCCAGCAGTATAGCGGGAGGGTCGTACGAGCAGTACTTC. Amino acids: CASSIAGGSYEQYF.

This clonotype was recorded at least ten times. The gene calls are TRBV5-1 and TRBJ1-2; D gene uncertain. Trimming stripped 4 bases from V and 4 bases from J, with 8 bases between. The germline V gene has CDR1 SGHRS and CDR2 YFSETQ. The CDR3 spans 12 residues. The CDR3 sequence: CASSVDGYGYTF. CDR3 DNA: TGCGCCAGCAGCGTGGACGGCTATGGCTACACCTTC. Based on the CDR3 plus reference TRBV5-1 and TRBJ1-2, the full variable domain is KAGVTQTPRYLIKTRGQQVTLSCSPISGHRSVSWYQQTPGQGLQFLFEYFSETQRNKGNFPGRFSGRQFSNSRSEMNVSTLELGDSALYLCASSVDGYGYTFGSGTRLTVV.

This clonotype was seen more than once but under ten times. The chain has TRBV3-1 and TRBJ2-1; TRBD2 matches at 9 bases. This CDR3 region has 18 residues. With V trimmed by 3 bases and J by 4 bases, 13 bases remained unmatched. Germline V gene lookup returns CDR1 LGHDT and CDR2 YNNKEL (reference sequence). CDR3 nucleotides: TGTGCCAGCAGCCAGCTAGCGGCTAGCGGGGCTCTTTACAATGAGCAGTTCTTC. Translated, it gives CASSQLAASGALYNEQFF.

This clonotype was seen a handful of times. This chain uses TRBV24-1 with TRBJ2-1, with TRBD1 matching 10 bases. This CDR3 is built from 15 residues. V lost 3 bases to trimming and J lost 10 bases; unmatched junction nucleotides: 8. Germline values: CDR1 KGHDR, CDR2 SFDVKD. In nucleotides, the CDR3 is TGTGCCACCAGTGATCCGGGACAGGGGATCGGGGAGCAGTTCTTC. Translation gives CATSDPGQGIGEQFF.

This clonotype came up a few times. V and J are TRBV10-1 and TRBJ2-3, with 14 bases lining up with TRBD2. This CDR3 is 20 amino acids long. The trim removed 3 bases at V and 5 bases at J, leaving 16 bases unmatched. Germline V gene lookup returns CDR1 WNHNN and CDR2 SYGVQD (reference sequence). The CDR3 is CASSDRRPGTSGGLKDTQYF. CDR3 coding DNA: TGCGCCAGCAGTGACCGACGTCCCGGGACTAGCGGGGGTTTGAAAGATACGCAGTATTTT.

This clonotype was found a few times. V gene TRBV5-1 combines with J gene TRBJ2-3; D is ambiguous. V lost 0 bases to trimming and J lost 3 bases, with 14 bases between them. This CDR3 spans 16 amino acids. The germline V gene has CDR1 SGHRS and CDR2 YFSETQ. This chain's CDR3 is CASSLGGIPGTDTQYF. CDR3 coding DNA: TGCGCCAGCAGCTTGGGTGGCATCCCTGGGACAGATACGCAGTATTTT.

This clonotype was observed at least ten times. The chain employs TRBV7-9 and TRBJ2-2; the match to TRBD1 covers 8 bases. The CDR3 is 15 residues long. After removal of 5 bases from V and 6 bases from J, the junction contained 8 bases not matched to a gene. Germline V gene lookup returns CDR1 SEHNR and CDR2 FQNEAQ (reference sequence). The CDR3 loop reads CASSTDRGLAGELFF. The CDR3 bases are TGTGCCAGCAGCACCGACAGGGGATTGGCCGGGGAGCTGTTTTTT.

The chain is built from TRBV28 and TRBJ2-7; D ambiguous. The CDR3 spans 14 residues. Germline V lookup: CDR1 MDHEN, CDR2 SYDVKM. V lost 6 bases to trimming and J lost 5 bases, with 17 bases between them. The CDR3 DNA sequence: TGTGCCAGCAGACCGTTAACCCCCGGTAACGAGCAGTACGTC. It encodes CASRPLTPGNEQYV.

Many counts were recorded for this clonotype. This chain connects TRBV12-3 or TRBV12-4 to TRBJ1-1; D is perhaps TRBD1 (6 bases). This CDR3 is built from 15 residues. With 2 bases removed from V and 5 bases from J, the gap between germline ends came to 15 bases. The CDR3 loop reads CASSLRGQGGTEAFF. CDR3 nucleotide sequence: TGTGCCAGCAGTTTACGGGGACAAGGGGGAACTGAAGCTTTCTTT.

This clonotype has only a few counts. The chain has TRBV11-2 and TRBJ2-5; D is tentatively TRBD1 or TRBD2 (5 bases each). The ends were cut back, 5 bases at V and 3 bases at J, with 16 bases in the middle. Per germline, CDR1 SGHAT and CDR2 FQNNGV. The CDR3 loop spans 15 amino acids. The CDR3 DNA is TGTGCCAGCAGCCCCTTCTGGGACCCGAAAGAGACCCAGTACTTC. The encoded protein is CASSPFWDPKETQYF.

The rearrangement links TRBV18 to TRBJ2-3; D call uncertain. The germline gives CDR1 KGHSH, CDR2 LQKENI. The V gene lost 4 bases and the J gene lost 6 bases, with 14 bases spanning the gap. The CDR3 runs 14 residues. DNA for the CDR3: TGTGCCAGCTCACGGTCTGACCGTTTGGATACGCAGTATTTT. Encoded protein: CASSRSDRLDTQYF.

This clonotype was observed at least ten times. J is TRBJ2-1 and V is TRBV28; 8 bases are a match to TRBD2. This CDR3 is built from 16 residues. V lost 6 bases to trimming and J lost 0 bases; unmatched junction nucleotides: 7. From germline, CDR1 is MDHEN and CDR2 SYDVKM. In DNA, the CDR3 is TGTGCCAGCAGCAACGGACTAGCAGGCTCCTACAATGAGCAGTTCTTC. This gives the protein CASSNGLAGSYNEQFF.

The J gene is TRBJ1-2, the V gene TRBV6-5; 10 bases line up with TRBD1. V lost 4 bases and J lost 8; bases outside the gene matches: 13. Per germline, CDR1 MNHEY and CDR2 SVGAGI. CDR3 length: 16 residues. CDR3 loop: CASSFYPGTGVGGYTF. CDR3 nucleotide sequence: TGTGCCAGCAGTTTCTACCCCGGGACAGGGGTTGGCGGCTACACCTTC.

The chain is built from TRBV11-2 and TRBJ1-6; 10 nucleotides line up with TRBD1. The CDR3 covers 15 residues. CDR1 and CDR2 (germline): SGHAT, FQNNGV. J lost 6 bases, V lost 1 base, and 0 bases had no gene match. The CDR3 region is CASSLGTGGNSPLHF. The CDR3 nucleotides are TGTGCCAGCAGCTTAGGGACAGGGGGTAATTCACCCCTCCACTTT.

This clonotype was counted at least ten times. This chain connects TRBV10-3 to TRBJ1-2; a weak D match, TRBD1 (5 bases). The V gene lost 0 bases and the J gene lost 6 bases, with 14 bases spanning the gap. The CDR3 is 15 amino acids. Germline CDR1 reads ENHRY; CDR2 reads SYGVKD. The CDR3 DNA follows: TGTGCCATCAGTGAGTCAGGGCAGGGCGAAGATGGCTACACCTTC. It specifies CAISESGQGEDGYTF.

The chain employs TRBV12-3 or TRBV12-4 and TRBJ2-5; tentatively, D is TRBD2 (6 bases). With 6 bases removed from V and 1 base from J, the gap between germline ends came to 15 bases. There are 15 residues in the CDR3. The CDR3 sequence: CASSRGVSSQETQYF. As DNA, the CDR3 is TGTGCCAGCAGCCGCGGGGTCAGTAGCCAAGAGACCCAGTACTTC.

V and J are TRBV10-3 and TRBJ2-7; TRBD1 aligns across 11 bases. CDR3 length equals 14 residues. Germline-derived CDR1 and CDR2 are ENHRY and SYGVKD. The J segment lost 3 bases and the V segment lost 7 bases, leaving 5 bases of the junction unmatched. The CDR3 protein is CAIKPGQGVYEQYF. The CDR3 bases are TGTGCCATCAAACCGGGACAGGGGGTCTACGAGCAGTACTTC.

The chain joins TRBV2 to TRBJ1-1; D unresolved. Germline CDR1 SNHLY, CDR2 FYNNEI. This CDR3 is 15 amino acids long. Trimming took 6 bases from V and 3 from J, leaving 17 bases between them. The CDR3 DNA reads TGTGCCAGCAGCGAACTCGGTCGTTGGGACACTGAAGCTTTCTTT. Translation gives CASSELGRWDTEAFF. The full variable domain, in which reference TRBV2 and TRBJ1-1 provide the parts outside the CDR3, is EPEVTQTPSHQVTQMGQEVILRCVPISNHLYFYWYRQILGQKVEFLVSFYNNEISEKSEIFDDQFSVERPDGSNFTLKIRSTKLEDSAMYFCASSELGRWDTEAFFGQGTRLTVV.

This clonotype was seen a few times. This chain joins TRBV28 and TRBJ2-7; D might be TRBD2 (5 bases). Trimming pared 10 bases from V and 5 bases from J, leaving 18 bases between. The CDR3 runs to 13 residues. Germline V gives CDR1 MDHEN, CDR2 SYDVKM. In DNA, the CDR3 is TGTGCCACCACTTACTCGGGAATTAACGAGCAGTACTTC. It codes for CATTYSGINEQYF.

This clonotype has a handful of counts. One end of the junction varies from germline; a read error may be responsible. V gene TRBV5-8 combines with J gene TRBJ2-1; TRBD2 aligns across 9 bases. CDR1 and CDR2 (germline): SGHTS, YDEGEE. CDR3 length: 16 amino acids. CDR3 amino acids: CASNLKASGEYNEQFF. The CDR3 DNA reads as TGTGCCAGCAACTTGAAGGCTAGCGGGGAGTACAATGAGCAGTTCTTC.

In its sample, this clonotype was seen a few times. V gene TRBV9 combines with J gene TRBJ1-1, with D perhaps matching TRBD1 (5 bases). V was trimmed by 4 bases and J by 3 bases, leaving 13 bases between them. The CDR3 covers 14 residues. The V gene's germline CDR1 is SGDLS and CDR2 YYNGEE. The CDR3 DNA sequence: TGTGCCAGCAGCCCGACCCTGGGGGACACTGAAGCTTTCTTT. Translation: CASSPTLGDTEAFF.

This clonotype was detected many times. V is TRBV28 and J is TRBJ2-5; 13 bases are a match to TRBD2. The germline CDR1 and CDR2 sequences are MDHEN and SYDVKM. J gave up 2 bases and V 3 bases, and 6 bases lay outside the gene matches. There are 17 residues in the CDR3. Written as DNA, the CDR3 is TGTGCCAGCAGTTTCCTCACTAGCGGGAGGGGTCAAGAGACCCAGTACTTC. This sequence encodes CASSFLTSGRGQETQYF.

This clonotype was seen more than once but under ten times. The gene calls are TRBV20-1 and TRBJ1-1; D is uncertain. V gave up 1 base and J gave up 5 bases, with 8 bases separating them. The CDR3 is 12 amino acids. Germline V CDR1 and CDR2: DFQATT, SNEGSKA (reference sequence). CDR3 in DNA: TGCAGTGCTAGAGTACCGGGAACTGAAGCTTTCTTT. It encodes CSARVPGTEAFF.

This clonotype appeared a few times. The gene calls are TRBV28 and TRBJ2-5, with TRBD2 matching over 7 bases. Germline CDR1 and CDR2: MDHEN and SYDVKM. CDR3 length equals 16 residues. V shed 2 bases, J shed 3 bases, and the junction held 9 bases outside the gene matches. CDR3 nucleotide sequence: TGTGCCAGCAGTTTAGGCGGGGGTTATCTCGAAGAGACCCAGTACTTC. Protein: CASSLGGGYLEETQYF. Drawing the rest from reference TRBV28 and TRBJ2-5, the complete variable domain is DVKVTQSSRYLVKRTGEKVFLECVQDMDHENMFWYRQDPGLGLRLIYFSYDVKMKEKGDIPEGYSVSREKKERFSLILESASTNQTSMYLCASSLGGGYLEETQYFGPGTRLLVL.

This chain links TRBV7-9 with TRBJ2-1; 7 bases match TRBD2. Germline V gene data show CDR1 as SEHNR and CDR2 as FQNEAQ (reference sequence). V shed 4 bases, J shed 2 bases, and the junction held 5 bases outside the gene matches. The CDR3 length is 15 residues. CDR3 protein: CASSSAGTTYNEQFF. CDR3 in DNA: TGTGCCAGCAGCTCGGCCGGGACTACCTACAATGAGCAGTTCTTC.

This clonotype has a count of ten or more. The chain couples TRBV7-9 to TRBJ2-1, with D possibly TRBD1 on 5 matching bases. V lost 2 bases to trimming and J lost 2 bases, with 10 bases between them. CDR1 is SEHNR and CDR2 is FQNEAQ in the germline V gene (reference sequence). This CDR3 is 15 amino acids long. This CDR3 reads CASSLSDSAYNEQFF. The DNA of the CDR3 is TGTGCCAGCAGCTTATCCGACAGTGCCTACAATGAGCAGTTCTTC.